Given below is one T cell receptor beta chain in context. These data belong to a study of blood T cell repertoires in COVID-19. Whole-study context: Collection of acute and convalescent COVID-19 samples took place in the United States, Italy and Spain.

Only in-frame clones appear in the TCRdb table, and some are missing; sequencing was by immunoSEQ multiplex PCR. Of 160,000 or so clones listed, 78% are singletons. This CDR3 region has 14 residues. The germline V and J ends were trimmed by 5 bases and 3 bases, with 13 bases remaining between them. CDR1 MNHNY and CDR2 SVGAGI come from the germline V gene (reference sequence). This TCR came from an elderly woman with acute or convalescent COVID-19. The chain links TRBV6-6 to TRBJ1-2, with D unclear. The sequenced sample was peripheral blood. The CDR3 is CASSDLPGYYGYTF. The CDR3 nucleotides read TGTGCCAGCAGTGACCTTCCCGGGTACTATGGCTACACCTTC.